This record looks at one TCR beta chain sequence and its context. Its antigen is unidentified. Using RNA template, CDR3s of TCR alpha and beta were amplified with iRepertoire arm-PCR. For one-step reverse transcription and amplification, about 90-400 ng of tissue mRNA or PBMC total RNA was used. TCRdb reprocessed the multiplex PCR reads with MiXCR, giving one entry per CDR3 protein. The sample lists about 93,000 distinct CDR3 sequences; approximately 40% were seen once. This specimen comes from a study of glioma-infiltrating T cells. Regarding the study as a whole: Tissue-blood divergence was below expectation in non-neoplastic patients, above in gliomas. Very few CDR3 sequences were shared between tissue and blood.

This CDR3 is 12 amino acids long. Germline CDR1 is LNHDA and CDR2 is SQIVND (reference sequence). This receptor was identified in a human donor with low-grade glioma or glioblastoma, undergoing nonglioma brain surgery, or in good health (not recorded which). Sequences were obtained from glioma tissue, nonneoplastic brain tissue, or PBMCs (not recorded which). This rearrangement joins TRBV19 to TRBJ2-3; no definite D call. The last part of the DNA fits TRBJ1-5 better; the J call may be wrong. CDR3 sequence: CASSPVGDTQHF. CDR3 bases: TGTGCCAGTAGCCCCGTTGGGGATACGCAGCATTTT.